The text below deals with one T cell receptor beta chain. Its specificity is unknown. This sample is drawn from a study of beta chain features in type 1 diabetes. Overall study results and limits: Whether HLA type affects TCRB rearrangement stayed undetermined in the present work. In all four CD4+ subsets, TCRB CDR3 length was significantly, moderately reduced in type 1 diabetes.

All of the isolated RNA was reverse transcribed, so expressed TCRB transcripts were sequenced. Deep immunoSEQ sequencing covered naive, central memory and regulatory T cell samples. The method was immunoSEQ multiplex PCR; TCRdb's version includes in-frame clones alone and lacks a portion of them. The sample yields about 53,000 clones, about 47% seen once. There are 13 residues in the CDR3. Germline V gene lookup returns CDR1 SGHRS and CDR2 YFSETQ. V lost 4 bases to trimming and J lost 4 bases, with 8 bases between them. The V and J genes are TRBV5-1 and TRBJ2-2; no clear D gene. The origin of this receptor is a woman aged 35 to 49 with type 1 diabetes. Sequenced sample: Tregs from blood. The CDR3, as DNA: TGCGCCAGCAGCCCGTTAGTCACCGGGGAGCTGTTTTTT. It specifies CASSPLVTGELFF.